Listed below are T cell receptor beta chains from one sample, sequenced in a study of T-cell reconstitution after alpha-beta-depleted transplantation in children. Using its own MiXCR run on the PCR reads, TCRdb lists one record per CDR3 protein. In the table there are under 850,000 distinct CDR3 sequences, under 15% of which are singletons. The input for sequencing was PBMCs, taken before TCRalphabeta/CD19-depleted stem cell transplant. The source is a girl aged 2-10 years with congenital amegakaryocytic thrombocytopenia, due to receive a stem cell transplant. Both conserved end residues are part of each CDR3. Each record gives: V gene, J gene, CDR3 protein.

>TRBV7-3|TRBJ2-1
CASSLVGAKLFF
>TRBV3-1|TRBJ2-7
CASSAGTSGRGGYEQYF
>TRBV6-1|TRBJ1-2
CASSLKSGRTYPFHYGYTF
>TRBV6-1|TRBJ2-1
CASRAREYTYNEQFF
>TRBV5-1|TRBJ2-5
CASSLAPPRGSETQYF
>TRBV12-3/TRBV12-4|TRBJ2-1
CASRTGLADYNEQFF
>TRBV28|TRBJ2-3
CAIVPGADTQYF
>TRBV20-1|TRBJ2-7
CSAVEVSLEQYF
>TRBV3-1|TRBJ2-7
CASSQDDESYEQYF
>TRBV7-6|TRBJ2-7
CASSAGTSGNVQYF
>TRBV20-1|TRBJ2-1
CSARDHSEYNEQFF
>TRBV7-6|TRBJ2-7
CASAPSRGADYEQYF
>TRBV28|TRBJ2-1
CASIFGGDYNEQFF
>TRBV10-3|TRBJ2-1
CAIGLAGPGAVHEQFF
>TRBV28|TRBJ2-5
CASWGRETQYF
>TRBV5-1|TRBJ1-1
CASSPDPRGTEAFF
>TRBV28|TRBJ2-1
CASRVGSAGGPYEQFF
>TRBV7-2|TRBJ2-1
CASRPGGGNEQFF
>TRBV12-3/TRBV12-4|TRBJ2-7
CASSPVAAINGEQYF
>TRBV20-1|TRBJ2-3
CSASEVEVLTDTQYF
>TRBV7-7|TRBJ2-3
CASSPGTGPTDTQYF
>TRBV12-3/TRBV12-4|TRBJ2-5
CASSLGSQRVSQETQYF
>TRBV7-2|TRBJ2-1
CASSETSAGEQFF
>TRBV19|TRBJ2-3
CASSRRGTSTDTQYF
>TRBV5-1|TRBJ1-1
CASSLEADTEAFF
>TRBV20-1|TRBJ2-5
CSAVTGSKETQYF
>TRBV19|TRBJ1-2
CATIGGDGYTF
>TRBV28|TRBJ2-7
CASSSSHPDKTYEQYF